The 10 T cell receptor beta chains below were found in one sample sequenced in a study of OX40 agonist ivuxolimab in advanced cancers. Sequencing used immunoSEQ multiplex PCR; TCRdb keeps in-frame clones, though not all of them. The table includes some 80,000 clones, approximately 89% detected once. The sequencing used CD4+ or CD8+ T cells sorted from blood, collected in a trial of the OX40 agonist ivuxolimab. All receptors come from an adult with an advanced solid tumor such as melanoma, head and neck, liver or kidney cancer.

This clone has a handful of counts. The chain joins TRBV19 to TRBJ1-5; D may be TRBD1 (5 bases). The germline CDR1 and CDR2 sequences are LNHDA and SQIVND (reference sequence). This CDR3 has 15 amino acids. Trimming removed 1 base at V and 3 bases at J, with 10 bases between. The CDR3 sequence: CASSIVGQANQPQHF. CDR3 nucleotides: TGTGCCAGTAGTATAGTGGGGCAGGCCAATCAGCCCCAGCATTTT.

This clone was seen only once. V gene TRBV7-9 combines with J gene TRBJ1-2, with D possibly matching TRBD1 (5 bases). The CDR3 length is 15 residues. Germline V CDR1 and CDR2: SEHNR, FQNEAQ (reference sequence). Trimming removed 5 bases from V and 6 bases from J, with 19 bases in between. Here the CDR3 reads CASSISQAGNHGYTF. CDR3 DNA sequence: TGTGCCAGCAGCATTTCACAGGCGGGTAATCATGGCTACACCTTC.

The CDR3 nucleotides are TGTGCCTGGAGCCGGGACACTGCAAACACCATATATTTT. Residues: CAWSRDTANTIYF. This sequence joins TRBV30 and TRBJ1-3, with D possibly being TRBD1 (6 bases). CDR1 and CDR2 from the germline V gene are GTSNPN and SVGIG (reference sequence). The CDR3 runs to 13 residues. Trimming took off 3 bases at V and 6 bases at J, with 12 bases between the two ends.

J is TRBJ1-6 and V is TRBV4-1; 7 bases fit TRBD1. The CDR3 loop spans 14 amino acids. Unmatched junction bases numbered 5, after V lost 5 bases and J lost 7 bases. Germline V gene lookup returns CDR1 MGHRA and CDR2 YSYEKL. DNA of the CDR3: TGCGCCAGCAGCTTCGGGACAGTAAATTCACCCCTCCACTTT. It encodes CASSFGTVNSPLHF.

DNA for the CDR3: TGTGCCAGCAGTTACTCGCGGGGGGGCCTTGCAGATACGCAGTATTTT. Protein product: CASSYSRGGLADTQYF. The chain couples TRBV6-5 to TRBJ2-3; 9 positions agree with TRBD2. V shed 0 bases and J 4 bases; nucleotides not matched to a gene: 5. The CDR3 runs to 16 residues. Germline V gene sequence: CDR1 MNHEY, CDR2 SVGAGI.

This chain links TRBV5-1 with TRBJ1-2, with D possibly matching TRBD1 (5 bases). Deletions cut 2 bases from V and 4 bases from J, with 12 bases between. The germline gives CDR1 SGHRS, CDR2 YFSETQ. CDR3 length equals 14 residues. The CDR3 DNA is TGCGCCAGCAGCTTAGTGGGGGACGCCTATGGCTACACCTTC. It encodes CASSLVGDAYGYTF.

The chain uses TRBV6-5 and TRBJ1-2, with TRBD1 as a possible D gene (5 bases). The CDR3 spans 15 residues. CDR1 and CDR2 from the germline V gene are MNHEY and SVGAGI. V shed 2 bases and J shed 4 bases, with 14 bases lying between them. CDR3 loop: CASSYTTGASYGYTF. As DNA, the CDR3 is TGTGCCAGCAGTTACACGACCGGGGCAAGCTATGGCTACACCTTC.

The chain is built from TRBV18 and TRBJ2-5, with 7 bases aligning to TRBD2. This CDR3 spans 13 amino acids. Trimming removed 3 bases from V and 11 bases from J; junction bases left unmatched: 9. CDR1 and CDR2 from the germline V gene are KGHSH and LQKENI. The CDR3 region is CASSPGGVGEQYF. For the CDR3, the DNA is TGTGCCAGCTCACCGGGAGGGGTCGGGGAGCAGTACTTC.

The rearrangement joins TRBV5-1 to TRBJ2-1, with TRBD1 matching over 7 bases. Germline V gene lookup returns CDR1 SGHRS and CDR2 YFSETQ. The V gene end was trimmed by 4 bases and the J gene end by 1 base; junction bases not matched to a gene: 5. This CDR3 is 15 amino acids long. The CDR3 DNA reads TGCGCCAGCAGCCCTTCGGGACAGTCCTACAATGAGCAGTTCTTC. Its protein product is CASSPSGQSYNEQFF. The full variable domain, rest sourced from reference TRBV5-1 and TRBJ2-1, is KAGVTQTPRYLIKTRGQQVTLSCSPISGHRSVSWYQQTPGQGLQFLFEYFSETQRNKGNFPGRFSGRQFSNSRSEMNVSTLELGDSALYLCASSPSGQSYNEQFFGPGTRLTVL.

The rearrangement joins TRBV7-3 to TRBJ2-1, with 12 bases aligning to TRBD2. The CDR3 extends over 17 amino acids. CDR1 and CDR2 (germline): SGHTA, FQGTGA. Unmatched junction bases numbered 5, after V lost 5 bases and J lost 0 bases. CDR3 DNA sequence: TGTGCCAGCAGCCCACTAGCGGGGGGCCTCTCCTACAATGAGCAGTTCTTC. This translates into CASSPLAGGLSYNEQFF.